The source of this T cell receptor beta chain is a study of shared clonotypes between healthy human individuals. The trim removed 4 bases at V and 5 bases at J, leaving 6 bases unmatched. The germline V gene encodes CDR1 SEHNR and CDR2 FQNEAQ (reference sequence). The CDR3 is made up of 14 amino acids. Deep was the level at which the assay was run. Sequencing was performed with immunoSEQ multiplex PCR; in TCRdb, only in-frame clones are kept and a portion is missing. The sample yields 600,000 to 750,000 clones, 80% to 95% seen once. V gene TRBV7-9 combines with J gene TRBJ2-7; the match to TRBD2 covers 9 bases. Sequenced: memory CD8+ T cells from PBMCs. Subset noted: CD45RO+ cells pooled with CCR7-negative TemRA cells. This TCR was sampled from a young man in good health. Some clones in this sample may be carry-over from other donors' samples. CDR3 loop: CASSSLRGGNEQYF. The CDR3 DNA sequence: TGTGCCAGCAGCTCCCTGCGGGGGGGGAACGAGCAGTACTTC. Filled out from reference TRBV7-9 and TRBJ2-7, the complete variable domain reads DTGVSQNPRHKITKRGQNVTFRCDPISEHNRLYWYRQTLGQGPEFLTYFQNEAQLEKSRLLSDRFSAERPKGSFSTLEIQRTEQGDSAMYLCASSSLRGGNEQYFGPGTRLTVT.